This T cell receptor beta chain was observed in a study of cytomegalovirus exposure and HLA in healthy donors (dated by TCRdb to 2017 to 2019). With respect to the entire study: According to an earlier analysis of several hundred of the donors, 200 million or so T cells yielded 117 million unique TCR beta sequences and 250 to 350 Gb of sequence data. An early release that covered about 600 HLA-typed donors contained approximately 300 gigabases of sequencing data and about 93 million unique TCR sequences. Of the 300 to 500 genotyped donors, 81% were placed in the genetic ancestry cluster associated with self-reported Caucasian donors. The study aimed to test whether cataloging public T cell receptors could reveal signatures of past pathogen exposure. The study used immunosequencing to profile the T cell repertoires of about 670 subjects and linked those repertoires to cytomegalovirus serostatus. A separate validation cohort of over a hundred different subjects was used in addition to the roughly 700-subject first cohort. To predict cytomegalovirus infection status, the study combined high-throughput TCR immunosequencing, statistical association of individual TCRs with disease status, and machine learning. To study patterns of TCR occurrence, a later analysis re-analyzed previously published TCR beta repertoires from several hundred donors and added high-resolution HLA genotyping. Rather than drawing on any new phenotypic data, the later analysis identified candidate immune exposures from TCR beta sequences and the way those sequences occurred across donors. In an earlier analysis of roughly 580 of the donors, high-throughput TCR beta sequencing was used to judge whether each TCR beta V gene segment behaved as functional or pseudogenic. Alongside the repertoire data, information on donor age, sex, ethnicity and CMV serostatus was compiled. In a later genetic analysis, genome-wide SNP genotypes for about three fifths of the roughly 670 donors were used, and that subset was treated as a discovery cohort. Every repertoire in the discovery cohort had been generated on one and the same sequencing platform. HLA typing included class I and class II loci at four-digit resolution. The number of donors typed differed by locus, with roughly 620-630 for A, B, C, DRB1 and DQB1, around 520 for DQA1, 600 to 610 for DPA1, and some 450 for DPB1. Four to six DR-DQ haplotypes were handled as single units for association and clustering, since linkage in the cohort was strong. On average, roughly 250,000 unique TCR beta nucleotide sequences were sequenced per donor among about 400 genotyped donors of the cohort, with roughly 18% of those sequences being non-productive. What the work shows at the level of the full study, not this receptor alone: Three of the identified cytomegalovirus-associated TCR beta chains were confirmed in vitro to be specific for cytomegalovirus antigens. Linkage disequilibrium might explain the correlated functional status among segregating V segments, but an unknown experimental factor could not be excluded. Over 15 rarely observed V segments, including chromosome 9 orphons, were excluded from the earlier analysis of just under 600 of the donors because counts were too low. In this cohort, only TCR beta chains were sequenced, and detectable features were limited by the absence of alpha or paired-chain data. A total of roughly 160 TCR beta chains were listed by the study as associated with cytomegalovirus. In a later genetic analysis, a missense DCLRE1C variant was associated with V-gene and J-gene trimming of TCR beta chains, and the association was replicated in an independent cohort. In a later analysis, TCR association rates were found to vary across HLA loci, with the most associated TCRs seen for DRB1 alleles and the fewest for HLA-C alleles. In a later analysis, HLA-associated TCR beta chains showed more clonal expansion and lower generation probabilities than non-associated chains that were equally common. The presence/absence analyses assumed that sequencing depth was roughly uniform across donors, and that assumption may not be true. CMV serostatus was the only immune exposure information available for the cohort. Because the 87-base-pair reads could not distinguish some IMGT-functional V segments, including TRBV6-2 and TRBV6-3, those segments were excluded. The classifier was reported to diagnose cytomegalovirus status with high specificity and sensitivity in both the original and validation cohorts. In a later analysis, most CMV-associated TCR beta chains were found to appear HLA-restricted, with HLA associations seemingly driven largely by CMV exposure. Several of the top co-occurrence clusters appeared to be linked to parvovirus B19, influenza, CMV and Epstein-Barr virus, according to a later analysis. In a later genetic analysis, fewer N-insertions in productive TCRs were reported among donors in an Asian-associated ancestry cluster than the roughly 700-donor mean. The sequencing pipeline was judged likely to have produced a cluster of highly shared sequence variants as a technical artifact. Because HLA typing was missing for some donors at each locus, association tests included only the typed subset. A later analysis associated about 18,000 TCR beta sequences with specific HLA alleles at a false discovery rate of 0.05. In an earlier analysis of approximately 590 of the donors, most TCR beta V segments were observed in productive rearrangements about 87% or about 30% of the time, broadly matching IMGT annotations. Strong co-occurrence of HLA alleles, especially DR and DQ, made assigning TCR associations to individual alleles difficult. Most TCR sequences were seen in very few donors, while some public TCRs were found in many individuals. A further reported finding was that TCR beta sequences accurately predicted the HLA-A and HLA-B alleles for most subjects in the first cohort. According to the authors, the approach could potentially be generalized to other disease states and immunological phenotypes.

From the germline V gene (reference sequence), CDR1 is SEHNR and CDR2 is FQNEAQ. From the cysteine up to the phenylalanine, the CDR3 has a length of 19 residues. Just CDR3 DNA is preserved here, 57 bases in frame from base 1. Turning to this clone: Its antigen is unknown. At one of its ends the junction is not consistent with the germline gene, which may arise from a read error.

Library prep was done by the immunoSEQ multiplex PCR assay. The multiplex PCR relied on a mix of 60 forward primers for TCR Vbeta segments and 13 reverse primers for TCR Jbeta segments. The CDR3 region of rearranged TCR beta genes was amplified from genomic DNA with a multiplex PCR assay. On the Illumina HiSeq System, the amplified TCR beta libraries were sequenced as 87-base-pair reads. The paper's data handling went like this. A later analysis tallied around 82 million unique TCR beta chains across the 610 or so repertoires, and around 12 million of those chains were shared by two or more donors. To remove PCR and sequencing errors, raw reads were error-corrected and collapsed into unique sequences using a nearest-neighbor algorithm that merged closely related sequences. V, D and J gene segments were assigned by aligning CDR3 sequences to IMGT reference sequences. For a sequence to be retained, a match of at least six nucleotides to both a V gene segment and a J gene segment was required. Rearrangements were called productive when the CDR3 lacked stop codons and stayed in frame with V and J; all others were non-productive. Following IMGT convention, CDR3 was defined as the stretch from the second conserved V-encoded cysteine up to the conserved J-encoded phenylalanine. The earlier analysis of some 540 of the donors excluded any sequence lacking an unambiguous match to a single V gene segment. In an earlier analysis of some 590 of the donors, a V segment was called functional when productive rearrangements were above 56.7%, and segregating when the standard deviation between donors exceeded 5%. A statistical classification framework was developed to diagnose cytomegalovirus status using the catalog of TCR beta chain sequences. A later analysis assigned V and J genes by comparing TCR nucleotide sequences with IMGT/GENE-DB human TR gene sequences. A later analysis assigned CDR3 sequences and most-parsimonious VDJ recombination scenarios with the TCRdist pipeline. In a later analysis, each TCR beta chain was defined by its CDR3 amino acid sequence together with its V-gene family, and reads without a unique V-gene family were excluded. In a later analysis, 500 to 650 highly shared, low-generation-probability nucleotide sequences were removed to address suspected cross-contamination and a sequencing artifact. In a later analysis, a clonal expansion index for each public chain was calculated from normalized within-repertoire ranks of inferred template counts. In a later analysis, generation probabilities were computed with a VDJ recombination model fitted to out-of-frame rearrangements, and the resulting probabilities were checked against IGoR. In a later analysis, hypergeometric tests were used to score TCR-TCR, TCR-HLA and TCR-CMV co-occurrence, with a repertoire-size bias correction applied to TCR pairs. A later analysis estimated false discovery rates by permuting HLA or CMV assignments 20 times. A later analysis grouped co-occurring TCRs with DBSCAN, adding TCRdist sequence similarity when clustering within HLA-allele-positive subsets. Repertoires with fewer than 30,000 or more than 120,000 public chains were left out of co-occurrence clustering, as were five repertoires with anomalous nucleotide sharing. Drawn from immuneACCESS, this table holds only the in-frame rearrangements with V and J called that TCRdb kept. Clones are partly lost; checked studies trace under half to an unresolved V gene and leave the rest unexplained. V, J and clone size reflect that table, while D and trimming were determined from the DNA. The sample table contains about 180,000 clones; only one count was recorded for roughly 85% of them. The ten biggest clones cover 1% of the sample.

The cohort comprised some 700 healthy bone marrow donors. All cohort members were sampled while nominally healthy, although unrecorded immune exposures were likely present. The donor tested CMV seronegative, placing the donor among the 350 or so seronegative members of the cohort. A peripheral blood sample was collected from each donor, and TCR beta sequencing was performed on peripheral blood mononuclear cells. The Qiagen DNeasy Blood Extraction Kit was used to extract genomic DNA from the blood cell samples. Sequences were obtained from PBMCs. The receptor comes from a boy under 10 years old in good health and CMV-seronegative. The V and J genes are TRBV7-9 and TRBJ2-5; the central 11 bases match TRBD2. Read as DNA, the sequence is TGTTCCAGCAGCCTGGATCCTCCGGGACTAGCGGCTGATCGAGAGACCCAGTACTTC. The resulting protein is CSSSLDPPGLAADRETQYF. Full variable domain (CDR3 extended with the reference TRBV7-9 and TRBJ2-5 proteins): DTGVSQNPRHKITKRGQNVTFRCDPISEHNRLYWYRQTLGQGPEFLTYFQNEAQLEKSRLLSDRFSAERPKGSFSTLEIQRTEQGDSAMYLCSSSLDPPGLAADRETQYFGPGTRLLVL.